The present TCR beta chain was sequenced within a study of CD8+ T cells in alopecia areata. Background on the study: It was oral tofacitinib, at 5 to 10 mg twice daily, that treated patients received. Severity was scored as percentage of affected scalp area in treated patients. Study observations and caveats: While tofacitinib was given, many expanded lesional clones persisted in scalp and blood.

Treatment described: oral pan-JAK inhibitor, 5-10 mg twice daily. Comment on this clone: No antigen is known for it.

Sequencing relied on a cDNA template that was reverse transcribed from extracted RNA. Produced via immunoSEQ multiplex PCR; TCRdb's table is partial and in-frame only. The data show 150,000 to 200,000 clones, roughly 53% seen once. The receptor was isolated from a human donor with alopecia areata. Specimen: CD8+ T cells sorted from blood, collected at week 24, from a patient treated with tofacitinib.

CDR3 in DNA: TGTGCCAGCAGTTTAGGGGGGGCGCCCCAGCATTTT. Amino acids: CASSLGGAPQHF. The J gene is TRBJ1-5, the V gene TRBV19; D is perhaps TRBD1 (6 bases). CDR3 length: 12 residues. Germline assignment: CDR1 LNHDA and CDR2 SQIVND (reference sequence). V was pared by 9 bases and J by 9 bases, with 15 bases between.